This passage covers 7 T cell receptor beta chains from one sample sequenced in a study of blood T cell repertoires in COVID-19. Repertoires were generated with immunoSEQ multiplex PCR, while TCRdb's copy carries only in-frame clones and drops some. The sample lists around 250,000 clones, approximately 78% occurring once. Input material: peripheral blood. These receptors all come from a woman younger than 35 with acute or convalescent COVID-19.

The chain employs TRBV11-2 and TRBJ2-3, with D possibly TRBD2 on 6 matching bases. The CDR3 loop spans 16 amino acids. Germline V gene sequence: CDR1 SGHAT, CDR2 FQNNGV. Trimming cost V 5 bases and J 3 bases, with 18 bases left between them. The CDR3 loop is CASSRELAGTTDTQYF. The CDR3 nucleotides read TGTGCCAGCAGCCGGGAACTAGCAGGAACAACAGATACGCAGTATTTT.

The chain links TRBV11-3 to TRBJ2-1; TRBD1 matches at 8 bases. V was pared by 5 bases and J by 8 bases, with 8 bases of the junction left unmatched. Germline lookup yields CDR1 SGHNT and CDR2 YENEEA. CDR3 size: 14 residues. In nucleotides, the CDR3 is TGTGCCAGCAGCATTGGACAGGGCGCGGATGAGCAGTTCTTC. It translates to CASSIGQGADEQFF.

This sequence joins TRBV28 and TRBJ1-1; D is possibly TRBD1 (6 bases). Trimming took 7 bases from V and 1 from J, leaving 16 bases between them. Germline CDR1 and CDR2: MDHEN and SYDVKM. This CDR3 spans 15 amino acids. CDR3 region: CASNKQGGGNTEAFF. CDR3 bases: TGTGCCAGCAACAAACAGGGAGGGGGGAACACTGAAGCTTTCTTT. Supplemented by reference TRBV28 and TRBJ1-1, the full variable domain reads DVKVTQSSRYLVKRTGEKVFLECVQDMDHENMFWYRQDPGLGLRLIYFSYDVKMKEKGDIPEGYSVSREKKERFSLILESASTNQTSMYLCASNKQGGGNTEAFFGQGTRLTVV.

The V and J genes are TRBV30 and TRBJ2-2, with D unresolved. The CDR3 consists of 12 residues. Trimming removed 7 bases at V and 3 bases at J, with 9 bases between. Germline V gene lookup returns CDR1 GTSNPN and CDR2 SVGIG (reference sequence). The CDR3 here is CAFTLHTGELFF. The DNA of the CDR3 is TGTGCCTTCACCCTACACACCGGGGAGCTGTTTTTT.

The rearrangement uses TRBV7-6 and TRBJ2-7; TRBD2 matches 10 bases. V shed 5 bases, J shed 1 base, and the junction held 5 bases outside the gene matches. In germline, CDR1 is SGHVS, CDR2 FNYEAQ. This CDR3 has 15 amino acids. The CDR3 nucleotides are TGTGCCAGCAGCCCTCGGACTAGCGGATCCTACGAGCAGTACTTC. It encodes CASSPRTSGSYEQYF. The whole variable domain, remainder taken from reference TRBV7-6 and TRBJ2-7, is GAGVSQSPRYKVTKRGQDVALRCDPISGHVSLYWYRQALGQGPEFLTYFNYEAQQDKSGLPNDRFSAERPEGSISTLTIQRTEQRDSAMYRCASSPRTSGSYEQYFGPGTRLTVT.

This chain joins TRBV30 and TRBJ1-4; 10 bases line up with TRBD1. CDR3 length: 20 amino acids. V shed 2 bases, J shed 5 bases, and the junction held 20 bases outside the gene matches. Germline V lookup: CDR1 GTSNPN, CDR2 SVGIG (reference sequence). DNA of the CDR3: TGTGCCTGGAGTACCCGCCGACAGGGGGCCCAACTAAAGGACAATGAAAAACTGTTTTTT. Translation gives CAWSTRRQGAQLKDNEKLFF.

V usage is TRBV29-1 and J usage is TRBJ1-1; D call uncertain. This CDR3 is built from 13 residues. In germline, CDR1 is SQVTM, CDR2 ANQGSEA. V lost 3 bases to trimming and J lost 6 bases, with 14 bases between them. This CDR3 is CSVEHVWSAEAFF. The CDR3 DNA is TGCAGCGTTGAGCACGTCTGGAGCGCTGAAGCTTTCTTT.